This T cell receptor (beta chain) was identified during a study of shared clonotypes between healthy human individuals. General study points: A limitation of the genetic and exposure-history diversity represented arose from few donors.

Splitting of each subset's genomic DNA was done evenly across several immunoSEQ plates. Researchers sequenced unsorted PBMC DNA using ten immunoSEQ deep assay plates. TCRdb's copy holds only in-frame clones and misses some; the assay was immunoSEQ multiplex PCR. The repertoire has fewer than 650,000 clones, about 79% of them found once; the top ten carry approximately 13%. The germline gives CDR1 LNHDA, CDR2 SQIVND (reference sequence). The CDR3 runs 14 residues. The V gene lost 3 bases and the J gene lost 7 bases, with 13 bases spanning the gap. This clone has a handful of counts. Its specificity is unknown.

Sequencing was carried out using PBMCs. The chain has TRBV19 and TRBJ1-5; no clear D gene. The receptor was derived from a woman aged 40-49 years in good health. Some clones in this sample may be carry-over from other donors' samples. CDR3 DNA: TGTGCCAGTAGTATTTCACTGGCGGGACAGCCCCAGCATTTT. This gives the protein CASSISLAGQPQHF.